These T cell receptor beta chains were read from a single sample in a study of T-cell reconstitution after alpha-beta-depleted transplantation in children. MiXCR, run by TCRdb on the PCR reads, gives a single entry per CDR3 protein. The sample contains about 980,000 distinct CDR3 sequences, roughly 31% of which appear only once. The sample here was PBMCs, mostly from graft donor cells, taken 360 days after TCRalphabeta/CD19-depleted stem cell transplant. The receptors were sampled from a boy in the first two years of life who had a stem cell transplant for SCID, so the T cells may come from the graft donor. Each CDR3 is given without its conserved first and last residue. Each record gives: J gene, V gene, CDR3 length, CDR3 protein.

TRBJ1-2 TRBV12-3/TRBV12-4 12 ASSFSSRTLGYT
TRBJ2-7 TRBV6-5 12 ASSYSRGRYEQY
TRBJ1-6 TRBV12-3/TRBV12-4 13 ASSSTGPYNSPLH
TRBJ1-4 TRBV20-1 12 SARRPGAREKLF
TRBJ2-1 TRBV20-1 13 SARDGGGPRNEQF
TRBJ2-1 TRBV7-9 9 ASSQYDEQF
TRBJ2-1 TRBV12-3/TRBV12-4 16 ASSFDGPLAGHYNEQF
TRBJ2-1 TRBV6-6 10 ASSYSGHDQG
TRBJ2-1 TRBV5-6 13 ASSFLKALYNEQF
TRBJ2-7 TRBV20-1 10 SASGALYEQY
TRBJ2-3 TRBV20-1 14 SARVGSASGTDTQY
TRBJ1-1 TRBV15 17 ATSSPTRQPEVGFTEAF
TRBJ2-2 TRBV6-1 12 ATLRDQNTGELF
TRBJ2-2 TRBV6-5 13 ASSYFWDHTGELF
TRBJ2-3 TRBV15 14 ATSREKTGGTDTQY
TRBJ1-2 TRBV12-5 11 ASGLTANYGYT
TRBJ2-7 TRBV5-4 13 ASSFLSGTTYEQY
TRBJ1-4 TRBV30 15 AWSGLVGTGVNEKLF
TRBJ1-2 TRBV29-1 12 SVDTGSGDYGYT
TRBJ2-3 TRBV7-3 15 ASSQGGRDASTDTQY
TRBJ2-1 TRBV6-5 13 ASSYSGGGMNEQF
TRBJ2-2 TRBV6-1 15 ASSHGLAGSNTGELF
TRBJ2-4 TRBV7-9 13 ASSLERGRSNIQY
TRBJ2-2 TRBV11-2 15 ASSLRASGGGTGELF
TRBJ1-4 TRBV12-3/TRBV12-4 13 ASSFVGGIREKLF
TRBJ1-5 TRBV19 12 ASSIVRMFQPQH
TRBJ2-1 TRBV7-6 16 ASSLIVHSSGTGSEQF
TRBJ1-5 TRBV12-3/TRBV12-4 10 ASSSPNQPQH
TRBJ2-1 TRBV18 12 ASSSLAGGHEQF
TRBJ2-7 TRBV12-3/TRBV12-4 12 ASRTSGAPYEQY
TRBJ1-1 TRBV6-6 10 ASSSPAGQAF
TRBJ1-4 TRBV6-1 19 ASSECPGPIPYPSTNEKLF
TRBJ2-2 TRBV29-1 11 SVVPGATGELF
TRBJ2-2 TRBV7-9 14 ASSLSATPNTGELF
TRBJ2-5 TRBV20-1 13 SARDFQGAGETQY
TRBJ2-3 TRBV4-3 12 ASSQVWGPDTQY
TRBJ2-7 TRBV24-1 13 ATSDPRDRVYEQY
TRBJ2-1 TRBV12-3/TRBV12-4 12 ASSLSQGGNEQF
TRBJ1-2 TRBV29-1 12 SVEDLVRGYGCT
TRBJ1-1 TRBV5-6 14 ASSKGQGPMNTEAF
TRBJ2-2 TRBV25-1 13 ASSARDSNTGELF
TRBJ2-4 TRBV12-3/TRBV12-4 14 ASSLQTVLAKNIQY
TRBJ2-6 TRBV2 13 ASRAGESGANVLT
TRBJ2-7 TRBV7-2 10 ASSRIGFEQY
TRBJ2-2 TRBV7-6 12 ASSLTGATGELF
TRBJ2-7 TRBV7-2 14 ASSFQSMSDRHEQY
TRBJ2-5 TRBV15 13 ATSRDWERGETQY
TRBJ2-1 TRBV5-6 12 ASSPRTEVNEQF
TRBJ2-1 TRBV4-2 13 ASSQDGLADNEQF
TRBJ2-1 TRBV7-8 15 ASIVGGDESSYNEQF
TRBJ2-7 TRBV20-1 11 SARRTAKDEQY
TRBJ2-7 TRBV20-1 10 SASALIYEQY
TRBJ1-1 TRBV27 13 ASSILRGGDTEAF
TRBJ2-5 TRBV6-5 14 ASSYSGGWGQETQY
TRBJ2-1 TRBV7-6 14 ASSLVVPSSYNEQF
TRBJ2-3 TRBV12-3/TRBV12-4 13 ASRGRTVSTDTQY
TRBJ2-3 TRBV20-1 12 SVLGSGSTDTQY
TRBJ1-6 TRBV2 13 ASSETSGSNSPLH
TRBJ2-7 TRBV4-1 15 ASSQDQKTGKTYEQY
TRBJ1-5 TRBV3-1 11 ASSRGVGQPQH